This TCR beta chain is drawn from a study of blood T cells in healthy people across ages. A sample-barcoded 5' primer and a J-beta primer mix were used in a second PCR of roughly 7 to 11 cycles. TCRdb analysed the 5' RACE reads with MiXCR anew, one entry per CDR3 protein. The sample lists 1.5 million to 2 million distinct CDR3 sequences, around 40% seen once, with 23% in the top ten. CDR1 and CDR2 from the germline V gene are SQVTM and ANQGSEA. The CDR3 sequence is 14 residues long. Trimming cost V 7 bases and J 7 bases; bases outside gene matches: 8. The sequenced sample consisted of blood. The V call is TRBV29-1, the J call TRBJ2-1; 12 nucleotides line up with TRBD1. This TCR derives from a human donor in good health. CDR3 amino acids: CSAHRDRGPNEQFF. In DNA, the CDR3 is TGCAGCGCCCACCGGGACAGGGGGCCGAATGAGCAGTTCTTC.